The entry below gives a single T cell receptor beta chain sequence along with its context. What it binds is unknown. V was shortened by 4 bases and J by 7 bases, with 16 bases between the two germline ends. Germline CDR1 and CDR2: SGHDT and YYEEEE. This CDR3 region has 14 residues. The data were taken from a study of OX40 agonist ivuxolimab in advanced cancers. The wider study: Treatment of patients was with ivuxolimab, an agonistic anti-OX40 (CD134) antibody. Those enrolled were 80% to 85% male, with a mean age of approximately 60 years and ages from about 20 to 79. Past anti-PD-1, anti-PD-L1 or anti-CTLA-4 therapy was accepted, and 35% to 45% had received some.

Study-level findings and limits: Nonresponders, in some cases, also had low normalized T-cell clonal expansion.

Clones were read by immunoSEQ multiplex PCR, and TCRdb kept only the in-frame ones, dropping some. The repertoire holds 70,000 to 95,000 clones, with roughly 91% as singletons. This receptor was identified in an adult with an advanced solid tumor such as melanoma, head and neck, liver or kidney cancer. This specimen was CD4+ or CD8+ T cells sorted from blood, taken in a trial of the OX40 agonist ivuxolimab. The chain recombines TRBV5-6 with TRBJ2-3; D unclear. CDR3 sequence reads: CASSDAPKAYTQYF. As DNA, the CDR3 is TGTGCCAGCAGCGACGCGCCTAAGGCCTATACGCAGTATTTT.